This record looks at one T cell receptor (beta chain) sequence and its context. This entry is derived from a study of blood T cell repertoires in COVID-19. Germline assignment: CDR1 SQVTM and CDR2 ANQGSEA. The CDR3 extends over 14 amino acids. Losses at the gene ends were 5 bases for V and 4 bases for J; bases not matched to a gene: 8. Authors' methods: The authors estimated nucleated cell counts from reference gene primer amplification. Using immunoSEQ multiplex PCR, the repertoire was profiled, and TCRdb retains in-frame clones only, with some absent. V and J calls and clone size are those listed in that table; D and trimming were worked out from the DNA. This sample has 250,000 to 300,000 clones; under 90% occur once, and the top ten carry 1.5% to 2%. For recovered donors of Cohort 3, there were two negative PCRs, clearance, or symptom resolution.

This rearrangement joins TRBV29-1 to TRBJ1-3, with TRBD1 matching 7 bases. The sequencing sample was made of PBMCs or T cells enriched from blood (not recorded which). The receptor was isolated from a woman in her forties who had recovered from COVID-19. DNA for the CDR3: TGCAGCGTTCGGGAGGGGGCGCGGGGAAACACCATATATTTT. Residues: CSVREGARGNTIYF.